The 8 T cell receptor beta chains below all came from one sample that was sequenced in a study of shared clonotypes between healthy human individuals. Only in-frame clones appear in the TCRdb table, and some are missing; sequencing was by immunoSEQ multiplex PCR. This sample yields millions of clones, of which more than 80% are seen a single time; roughly 0.14% belongs to the top ten. Sequencing was carried out using naive CD4+ T cells sorted from blood. Subset indicated: CD45RA+ positively selected. These receptors came from a man between 18 and 29 years old in good health.

The chain has TRBV5-4 and TRBJ2-7; 11 bases are a match to TRBD2. Trimming removed 4 bases from V and 6 bases from J; junction bases left unmatched: 9. Germline V CDR1 and CDR2: SGHNT, YYREEE (reference sequence). The CDR3 spans 15 residues. The CDR3: CASSTLAGGLVEQYF. CDR3 coding DNA: TGTGCCAGCAGCACCTTAGCGGGGGGGCTTGTCGAGCAGTACTTC.

The chain joins TRBV21-1 to TRBJ2-1; no DNA check was done on the table's D call, TRBD2. TRBV21-1 represents a pseudogene. The CDR3 is 13 amino acids. CDR3 sequence: CASSNYGSGEQFF. DNA for the CDR3: TGTGCCAGCAGCAACTACGGTAGCGGTGAGCAGTTCTTC.

CDR3: CASSEGEGTDTQYF. The CDR3 nucleotides read TGTGCCAGCAGCGAAGGAGAGGGCACAGATACGCAGTATTTT. The V call is TRBV7-2, the J call TRBJ2-3; no clear D. Looked up from germline, CDR1 is SGHTA and CDR2 is FQGNSA. CDR3 length: 14 amino acids. Deletions cut 5 bases from V and 1 base from J, with 10 bases between. Supplemented by reference TRBV7-2 and TRBJ2-3, the full variable domain reads GAGVSQSPSNKVTEKGKDVELRCDPISGHTALYWYRQSLGQGLEFLIYFQGNSAPDKSGLPSDRFSAERTGGSVSTLTIQRTQQEDSAVYLCASSEGEGTDTQYFGPGTRLTVL.

The genes are TRBV23-1 and TRBJ1-1, with D unresolved. TRBV23-1 is sorted into the ORF group, with uncertain function. Trimming took 8 bases from V and 8 from J, leaving 9 bases between them. The CDR3 runs to 10 residues. CDR3 amino acids: CASATVEAFF. In nucleotides, the CDR3 is TGCGCCAGCGCTACCGTGGAAGCTTTCTTT.

For the CDR3, the DNA is TGTGCCAGCAGACCCAACTACAGGGGAGGTACTGGGGCCAACGTCCTGACTTTC. It translates to CASRPNYRGGTGANVLTF. This chain connects TRBV2 to TRBJ2-6, with D possibly matching TRBD1 (7 bases). Trimming took off 6 bases at V and 2 bases at J, with 20 bases between the two ends. CDR3 size: 18 residues. The V gene's germline CDR1 is SNHLY and CDR2 FYNNEI.

The rearrangement links TRBV25-1 to TRBJ1-4, with D possibly TRBD1 on 6 matching bases. Germline loops: CDR1 MGHDK, CDR2 SYGVNS. CDR3 length: 17 amino acids. V was shortened by 1 base and J by 3 bases, with 15 bases between the two germline ends. The DNA for the CDR3 is TGTGCCAGCAGTGAATCTAGGGGGAGAGGGTCTAATGAAAAACTGTTTTTT. Protein product: CASSESRGRGSNEKLFF.

V gene TRBV9 combines with J gene TRBJ2-2; TRBD2 agrees at 11 bases. The CDR3 length is 18 residues. The V gene's germline CDR1 is SGDLS and CDR2 YYNGEE. Trimming at V came to 0 bases and at J to 1 base, leaving 5 bases not matched to a gene. CDR3: CASSVELAGVLNTGELFF. DNA for the CDR3: TGTGCCAGCAGCGTAGAACTAGCGGGAGTGTTGAACACCGGGGAGCTGTTTTTT. The variable domain in full, completed from reference TRBV9 and TRBJ2-2, reads DSGVTQTPKHLITATGQRVTLRCSPRSGDLSVYWYQQSLDQGLQFLIQYYNGEERAKGNILERFSAQQFPDLHSELNLSSLELGDSALYFCASSVELAGVLNTGELFFGEGSRLTVL.

The chain combines TRBV2 with TRBJ2-6, with D unresolved. Per the germline V gene, CDR1 is SNHLY and CDR2 is FYNNEI. The CDR3 extends over 12 amino acids. The ends were cut back, 6 bases at V and 9 bases at J, with 9 bases in the middle. The CDR3 reads CASRKDDNVLTF. The DNA for the CDR3 is TGTGCCAGCAGAAAGGACGACAACGTCCTGACTTTC.